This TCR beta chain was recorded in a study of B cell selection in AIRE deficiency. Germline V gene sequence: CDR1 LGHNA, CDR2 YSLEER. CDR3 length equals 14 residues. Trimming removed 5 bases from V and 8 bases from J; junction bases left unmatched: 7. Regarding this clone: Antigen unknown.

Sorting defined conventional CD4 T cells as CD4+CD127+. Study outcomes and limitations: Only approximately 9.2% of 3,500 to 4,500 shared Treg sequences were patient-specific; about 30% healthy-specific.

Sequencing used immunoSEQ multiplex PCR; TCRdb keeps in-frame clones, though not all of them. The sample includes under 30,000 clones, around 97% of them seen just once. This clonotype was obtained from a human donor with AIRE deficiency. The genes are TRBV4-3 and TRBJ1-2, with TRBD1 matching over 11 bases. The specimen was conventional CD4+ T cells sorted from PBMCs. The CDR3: CASSGLGQGAGYTF. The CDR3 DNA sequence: TGCGCCAGCAGCGGGCTTGGACAGGGGGCAGGCTACACCTTC.